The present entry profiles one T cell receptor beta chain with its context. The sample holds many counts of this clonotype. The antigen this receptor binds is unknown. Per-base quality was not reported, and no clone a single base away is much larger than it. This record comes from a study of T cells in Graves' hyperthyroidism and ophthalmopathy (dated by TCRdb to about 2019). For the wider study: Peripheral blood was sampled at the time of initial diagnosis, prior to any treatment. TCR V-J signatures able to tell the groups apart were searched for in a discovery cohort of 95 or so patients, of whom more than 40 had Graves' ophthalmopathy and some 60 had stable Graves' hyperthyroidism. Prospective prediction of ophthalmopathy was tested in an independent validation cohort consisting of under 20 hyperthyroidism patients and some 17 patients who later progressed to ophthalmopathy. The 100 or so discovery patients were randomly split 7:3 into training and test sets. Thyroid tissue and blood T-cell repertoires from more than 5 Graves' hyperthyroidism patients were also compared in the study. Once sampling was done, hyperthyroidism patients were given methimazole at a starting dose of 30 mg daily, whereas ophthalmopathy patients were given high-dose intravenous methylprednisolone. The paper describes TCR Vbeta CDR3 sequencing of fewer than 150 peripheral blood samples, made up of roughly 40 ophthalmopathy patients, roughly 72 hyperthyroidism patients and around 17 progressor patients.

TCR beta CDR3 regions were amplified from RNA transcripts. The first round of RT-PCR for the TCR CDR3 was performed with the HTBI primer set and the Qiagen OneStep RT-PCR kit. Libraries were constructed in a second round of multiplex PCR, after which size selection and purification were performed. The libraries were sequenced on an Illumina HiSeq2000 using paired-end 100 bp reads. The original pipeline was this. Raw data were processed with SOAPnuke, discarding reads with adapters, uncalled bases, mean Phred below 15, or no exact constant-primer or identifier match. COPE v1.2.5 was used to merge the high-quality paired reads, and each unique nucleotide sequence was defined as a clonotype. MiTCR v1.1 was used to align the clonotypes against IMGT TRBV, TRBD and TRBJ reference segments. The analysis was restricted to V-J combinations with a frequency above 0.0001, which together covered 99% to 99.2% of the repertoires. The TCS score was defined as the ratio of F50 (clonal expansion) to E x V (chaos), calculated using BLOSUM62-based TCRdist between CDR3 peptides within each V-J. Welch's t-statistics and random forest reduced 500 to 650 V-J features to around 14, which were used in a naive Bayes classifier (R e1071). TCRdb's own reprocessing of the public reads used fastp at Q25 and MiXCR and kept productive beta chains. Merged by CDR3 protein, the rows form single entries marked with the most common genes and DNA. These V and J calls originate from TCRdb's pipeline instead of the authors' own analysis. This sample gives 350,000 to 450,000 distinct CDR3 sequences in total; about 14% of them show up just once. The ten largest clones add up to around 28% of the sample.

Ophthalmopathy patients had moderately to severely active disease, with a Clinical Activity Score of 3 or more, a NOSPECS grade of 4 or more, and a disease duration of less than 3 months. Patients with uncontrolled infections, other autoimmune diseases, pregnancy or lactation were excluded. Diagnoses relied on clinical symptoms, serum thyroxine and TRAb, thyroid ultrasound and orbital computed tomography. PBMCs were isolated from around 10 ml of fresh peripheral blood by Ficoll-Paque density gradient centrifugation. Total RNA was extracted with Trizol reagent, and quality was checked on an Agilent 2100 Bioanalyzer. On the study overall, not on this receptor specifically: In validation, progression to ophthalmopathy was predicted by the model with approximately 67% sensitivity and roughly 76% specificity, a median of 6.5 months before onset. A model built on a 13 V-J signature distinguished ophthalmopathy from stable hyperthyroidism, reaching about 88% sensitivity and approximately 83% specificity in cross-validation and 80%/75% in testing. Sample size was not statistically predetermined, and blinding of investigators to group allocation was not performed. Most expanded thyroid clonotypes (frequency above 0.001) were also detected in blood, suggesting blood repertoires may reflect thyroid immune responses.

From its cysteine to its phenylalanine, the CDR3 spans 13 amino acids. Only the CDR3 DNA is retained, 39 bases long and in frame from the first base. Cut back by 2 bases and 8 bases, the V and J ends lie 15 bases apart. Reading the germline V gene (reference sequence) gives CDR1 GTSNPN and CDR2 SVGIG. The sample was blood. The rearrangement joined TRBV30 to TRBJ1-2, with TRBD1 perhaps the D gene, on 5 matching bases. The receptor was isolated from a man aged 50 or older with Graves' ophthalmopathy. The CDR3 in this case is CAWSTAGVLGYTF. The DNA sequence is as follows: TGTGCCTGGAGTACGGCGGGGGTTCTAGGCTACACCTTC.